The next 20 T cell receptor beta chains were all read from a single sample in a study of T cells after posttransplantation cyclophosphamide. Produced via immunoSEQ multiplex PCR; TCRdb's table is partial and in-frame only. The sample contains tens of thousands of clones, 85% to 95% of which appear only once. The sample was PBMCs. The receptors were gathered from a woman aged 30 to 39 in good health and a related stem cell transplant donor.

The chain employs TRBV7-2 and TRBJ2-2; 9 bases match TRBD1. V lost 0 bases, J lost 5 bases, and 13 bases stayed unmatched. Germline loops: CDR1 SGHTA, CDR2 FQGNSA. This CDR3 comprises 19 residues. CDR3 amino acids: CASSLARPYTGTGTGELFF. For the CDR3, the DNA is TGTGCCAGCAGCTTAGCCCGACCGTATACCGGGACAGGGACCGGGGAGCTGTTTTTT.

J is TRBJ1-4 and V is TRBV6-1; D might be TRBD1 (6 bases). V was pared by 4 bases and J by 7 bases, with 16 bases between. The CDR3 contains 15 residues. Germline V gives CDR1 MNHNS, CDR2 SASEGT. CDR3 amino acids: CASSVLPGTREKLFF. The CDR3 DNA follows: TGTGCCAGCAGTGTACTCCCAGGGACACGTGAAAAACTGTTTTTT.

The CDR3 DNA follows: TGTGCCAGCAGTGACGGTAGCGGGGGCACAGATACGCAGTATTTT. Its translation: CASSDGSGGTDTQYF. The chain uses TRBV6-4 and TRBJ2-3, with 8 bases aligning to TRBD2. Germline CDR1 is MRHNA and CDR2 is SNTAGT. The ends lost 2 bases at V and 1 base at J; junction bases unmatched: 2. This CDR3 comprises 15 residues.

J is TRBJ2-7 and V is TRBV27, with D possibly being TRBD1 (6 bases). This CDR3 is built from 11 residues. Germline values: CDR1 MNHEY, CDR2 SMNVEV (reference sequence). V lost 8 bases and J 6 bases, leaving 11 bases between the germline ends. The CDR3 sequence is CASRRGSEQYF. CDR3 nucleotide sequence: TGTGCCAGCCGCAGGGGAAGCGAGCAGTACTTC.

The CDR3 bases are TGTGCCTGGAGCCAGGGATCCGGCGAAAAACTGTTTTTT. Encoded protein: CAWSQGSGEKLFF. V is TRBV30 and J is TRBJ1-4, with D possibly matching TRBD1 (5 bases). The CDR3 covers 13 residues. V dropped 3 bases and J dropped 8 bases, with 13 bases sitting between them. Per the germline V gene, CDR1 is GTSNPN and CDR2 is SVGIG (reference sequence). Full variable domain (missing parts from reference TRBV30 and TRBJ1-4): SQTIHQWPATLVQPVGSPLSLECTVEGTSNPNLYWYRQAAGRGLQLLFYSVGIGQISSEVPQNLSASRPQDRQFILSSKKLLLSDSGFYLCAWSQGSGEKLFFGSGTQLSVL.

The CDR3 reads CASSLDPPGPYGYTF. The CDR3 nucleotides read TGTGCCAGCAGCTTAGATCCGCCAGGGCCCTATGGCTACACCTTC. The gene calls are TRBV7-9 and TRBJ1-2, with D tentatively TRBD1 (5 bases). The length of the CDR3 is 15 residues. Germline V lookup: CDR1 SEHNR, CDR2 FQNEAQ (reference sequence). V was clipped by 1 base and J by 4 bases, with 13 bases between them.

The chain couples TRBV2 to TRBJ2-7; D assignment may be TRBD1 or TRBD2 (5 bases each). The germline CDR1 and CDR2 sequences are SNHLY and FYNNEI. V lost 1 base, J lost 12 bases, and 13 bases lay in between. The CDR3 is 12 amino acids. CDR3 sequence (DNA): TGTGCCAGCAGTGAAGAGGGACCCCTTTCGTACTTC. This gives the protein CASSEEGPLSYF.

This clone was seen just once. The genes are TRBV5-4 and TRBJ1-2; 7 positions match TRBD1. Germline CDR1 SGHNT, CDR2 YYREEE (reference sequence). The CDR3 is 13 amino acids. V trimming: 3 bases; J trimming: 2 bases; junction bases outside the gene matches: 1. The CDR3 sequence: CASSWGQNYGYTF. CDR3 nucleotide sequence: TGTGCCAGCAGCTGGGGACAGAACTATGGCTACACCTTC.

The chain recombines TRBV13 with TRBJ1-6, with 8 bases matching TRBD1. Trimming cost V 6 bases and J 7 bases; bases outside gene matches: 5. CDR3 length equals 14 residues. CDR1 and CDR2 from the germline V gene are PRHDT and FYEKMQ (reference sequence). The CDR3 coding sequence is TGTGCCAGCAGAAGGACAGGGCGGAATTCACCCCTCCACTTT. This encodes CASRRTGRNSPLHF. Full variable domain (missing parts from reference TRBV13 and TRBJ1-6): AAGVIQSPRHLIKEKRETATLKCYPIPRHDTVYWYQQGPGQDPQFLISFYEKMQSDKGSIPDRFSAQQFSDYHSELNMSSLELGDSALYFCASRRTGRNSPLHFGNGTRLTVT.

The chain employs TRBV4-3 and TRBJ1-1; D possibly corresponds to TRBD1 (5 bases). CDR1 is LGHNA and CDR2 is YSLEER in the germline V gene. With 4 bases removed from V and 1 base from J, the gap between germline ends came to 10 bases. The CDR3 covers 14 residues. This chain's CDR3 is CASSPYRRNTEAFF. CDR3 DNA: TGCGCCAGCAGCCCTTACAGGAGGAACACTGAAGCTTTCTTT.

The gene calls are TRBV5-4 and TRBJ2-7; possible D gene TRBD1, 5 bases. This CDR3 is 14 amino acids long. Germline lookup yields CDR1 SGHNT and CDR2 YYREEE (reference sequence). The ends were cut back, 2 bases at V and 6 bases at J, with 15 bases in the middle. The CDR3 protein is CASSLGEPASEQYF. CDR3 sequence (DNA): TGTGCCAGCAGCTTAGGGGAACCTGCCTCCGAGCAGTACTTC.

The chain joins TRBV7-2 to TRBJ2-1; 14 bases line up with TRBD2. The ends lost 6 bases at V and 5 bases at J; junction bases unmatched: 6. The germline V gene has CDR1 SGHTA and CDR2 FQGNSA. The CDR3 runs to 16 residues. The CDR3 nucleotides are TGTGCCAGCAGTGAGACTAGCGGGGGGGGTAACAATGAGCAGTTCTTC. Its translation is CASSETSGGGNNEQFF.

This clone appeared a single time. The CDR3 bases are TGTGCCAGCAGCCCGACGGGACAGGGGTATGATGAGCAGTTCTTC. This translates into CASSPTGQGYDEQFF. The V call is TRBV7-9, the J call TRBJ2-1; TRBD1 aligns across 10 bases. The trim removed 5 bases at V and 8 bases at J, leaving 9 bases unmatched. CDR3 length: 15 residues. The germline CDR1 and CDR2 sequences are SEHNR and FQNEAQ (reference sequence).

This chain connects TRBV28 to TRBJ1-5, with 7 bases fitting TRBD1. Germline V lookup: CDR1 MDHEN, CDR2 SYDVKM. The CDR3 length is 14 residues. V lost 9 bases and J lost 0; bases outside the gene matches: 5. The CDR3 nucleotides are TGTGCCAGTGGGACAGCATCTAGCAATCAGCCCCAGCATTTT. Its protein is CASGTASSNQPQHF.

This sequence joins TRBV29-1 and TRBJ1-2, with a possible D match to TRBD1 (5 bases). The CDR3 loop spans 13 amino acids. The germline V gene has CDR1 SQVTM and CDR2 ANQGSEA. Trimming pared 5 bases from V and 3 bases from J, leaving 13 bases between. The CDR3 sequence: CSVSQGFDYGYTF. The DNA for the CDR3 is TGCAGCGTTAGTCAGGGTTTCGACTATGGCTACACCTTC.

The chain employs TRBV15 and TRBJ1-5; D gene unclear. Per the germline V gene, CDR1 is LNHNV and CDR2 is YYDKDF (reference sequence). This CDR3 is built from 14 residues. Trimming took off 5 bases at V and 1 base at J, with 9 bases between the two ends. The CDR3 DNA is TGTGCCACCAGCGATCGCAGGAGCAATCAGCCCCAGCATTTT. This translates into CATSDRRSNQPQHF. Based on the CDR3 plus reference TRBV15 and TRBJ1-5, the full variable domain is DAMVIQNPRYQVTQFGKPVTLSCSQTLNHNVMYWYQQKSSQAPKLLFHYYDKDFNNEADTPDNFQSRRPNTSFCFLDIRSPGLGDTAMYLCATSDRRSNQPQHFGDGTRLSIL.

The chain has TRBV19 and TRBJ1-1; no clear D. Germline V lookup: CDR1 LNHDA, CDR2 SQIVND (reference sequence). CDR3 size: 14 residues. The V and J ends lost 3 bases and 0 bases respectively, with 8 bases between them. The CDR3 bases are TGTGCCAGTAGTATGTTCAAGGTGAACACTGAAGCTTTCTTT. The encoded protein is CASSMFKVNTEAFF.

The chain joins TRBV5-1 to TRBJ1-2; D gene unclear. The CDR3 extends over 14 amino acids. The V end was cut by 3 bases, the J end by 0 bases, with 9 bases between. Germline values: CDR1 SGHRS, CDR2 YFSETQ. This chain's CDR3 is CASSSRSSNYGYTF. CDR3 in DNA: TGCGCCAGCAGCTCCCGGTCGTCTAACTATGGCTACACCTTC. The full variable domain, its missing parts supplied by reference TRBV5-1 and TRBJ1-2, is KAGVTQTPRYLIKTRGQQVTLSCSPISGHRSVSWYQQTPGQGLQFLFEYFSETQRNKGNFPGRFSGRQFSNSRSEMNVSTLELGDSALYLCASSSRSSNYGYTFGSGTRLTVV.

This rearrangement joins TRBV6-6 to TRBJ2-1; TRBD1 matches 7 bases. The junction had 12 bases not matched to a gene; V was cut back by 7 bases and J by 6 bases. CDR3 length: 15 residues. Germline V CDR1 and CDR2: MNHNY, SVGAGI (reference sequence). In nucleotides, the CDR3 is TGTGCCAGCATCCCACAGGGGTTCGTACTCAATGAGCAGTTCTTC. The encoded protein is CASIPQGFVLNEQFF.

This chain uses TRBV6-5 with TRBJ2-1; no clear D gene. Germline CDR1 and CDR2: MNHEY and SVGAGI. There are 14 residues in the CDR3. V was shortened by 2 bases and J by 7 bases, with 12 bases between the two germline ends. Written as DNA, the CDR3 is TGTGCCAGCAGTTACAGTTCAAATCGTAATGAGCAGTTCTTC. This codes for CASSYSSNRNEQFF.